The source of this T cell receptor beta chain is a study of cytomegalovirus exposure and HLA in healthy donors. Study conclusions and caveats: First-cohort TCR clusters tended to co-occur in the approximately 110 validation repertoires, a later analysis found.

TCRdb's copy holds only in-frame clones and misses some; the assay was immunoSEQ multiplex PCR. The data contain 100,000 to 150,000 clones, 70% to 90% of them singletons. The V end lost 8 bases, the J end lost 6 bases, and 20 bases lay between the germline ends. Germline values: CDR1 SGHNT, CDR2 YYREEE (reference sequence). The CDR3 loop spans 15 amino acids. Details on this clone: Its antigen is not identified.

The TCR sequence derives from a young woman in good health and CMV-seronegative. The chain combines TRBV5-4 with TRBJ2-2; D possibly corresponds to TRBD1 (7 bases). Material: PBMCs. The CDR3 DNA sequence: TGTGCCAGTAGGGAGGACAGGTTGGCGTCCGGGGAGCTGTTTTTT. This gives the protein CASREDRLASGELFF.